What follows is one T cell receptor beta chain and its context. Only one count was recorded for this clone. What antigen it recognizes has not been identified. The input lacks base qualities; no much larger clone sits a single base away. Trimming removed 5 bases from V and 7 bases from J, leaving 19 bases between the germline ends. Taken from cysteine to phenylalanine, the CDR3 has 15 residues. Only the CDR3 region is kept as DNA, spanning 45 bases read in frame from base 1. The germline V gene (reference sequence) provides CDR1 SEHNR and CDR2 FQNEAQ. TCRbeta CDR3 regions were amplified from genomic DNA using the immunoSEQ Assay, a bias-controlled multiplex PCR. Per the source publication's procedure: Nucleated cell counts per sample were estimated from amplification of reference gene primers within the assay. To quantify the absolute abundance of each unique TCRbeta CDR3 rearrangement, sequence reads were collapsed and filtered. Productive Simpson clonality was computed per sample as the square root of Simpson's diversity index over productive rearrangements. TCRdb stores this immuneACCESS table with in-frame sequences only. Part of the clones is absent; in the studies checked, under half of the shortfall reflects unresolved V genes, and no reason is known for the rest. V, J and clone size are taken as reported in that table, and D and trimming were inferred from the DNA itself. The sample has some 210,000 clones on record, 80% to 90% of them singletons. Around 8.8% of the sample rests with the top ten.

Enrolling through a virtual design, the prospective study's participants ranged in age from about 18 to 89 years and lived across approximately 25 United States geographic areas. Cohort assignment in the prospective study relied on participant-reported clinical history from a screening survey and a study questionnaire. ImmuneRACE Cohort 3 recovered participants were defined by two consecutive negative NP/OP PCR tests, healthcare professional clearance, or symptom resolution. Mobile phlebotomists in the prospective study collected whole blood, serum and a nasopharyngeal or oropharyngeal swab from every participant. Participants in the prospective study had the option to provide additional blood draws and questionnaires over a roughly 2-month period. Before DNA extraction, prospective study blood samples were shipped either frozen or at room temperature. The sample is drawn from a study of blood T cell repertoires in COVID-19 (dated by TCRdb to the early 2020s). Turning to the overall study: Collaborator samples came from the United States, Italy and Spain and covered acute and convalescent phases of COVID-19. The material from the prospective study consisted of cDNA or gDNA derived from T cells, B-cell-depleted T cells, or PBMCs. Subjects who had been exposed to COVID-19, were actively infected with it, or had recovered from it provided the deeply sampled blood TCRbeta repertoires that made up the dataset. The repertoires were released in a freely available public database meant as a resource for research on the immune response to SARS-CoV-2. Samples came from the ongoing ImmuneRACE study (first 160 participants) plus 1,254 subjects from 6 global collaborators. The sample metadata nearly always contained a de-identified subject ID, COVID-19 status, age in years and sex. HLA class I and class II types, where available, came from metadata supplied by the sample provider rather than from assay-based typing.

General findings and caveats noted by the study authors: The amount of clinical and demographic metadata varied by source and participant and was provided uncurated.

Material for sequencing was PBMCs or T cells enriched from blood (not recorded which). The sequence links TRBV7-9 to TRBJ2-3; the D gene is perhaps TRBD2, from 6 matching bases. The receptor was isolated from a middle-aged man who had recovered from COVID-19. The nucleotide sequence reads as follows: TGTGCCAGCAGCCGGGACTTCCAGAGGTCCAATACGCAGTATTTT. The translation is CASSRDFQRSNTQYF.